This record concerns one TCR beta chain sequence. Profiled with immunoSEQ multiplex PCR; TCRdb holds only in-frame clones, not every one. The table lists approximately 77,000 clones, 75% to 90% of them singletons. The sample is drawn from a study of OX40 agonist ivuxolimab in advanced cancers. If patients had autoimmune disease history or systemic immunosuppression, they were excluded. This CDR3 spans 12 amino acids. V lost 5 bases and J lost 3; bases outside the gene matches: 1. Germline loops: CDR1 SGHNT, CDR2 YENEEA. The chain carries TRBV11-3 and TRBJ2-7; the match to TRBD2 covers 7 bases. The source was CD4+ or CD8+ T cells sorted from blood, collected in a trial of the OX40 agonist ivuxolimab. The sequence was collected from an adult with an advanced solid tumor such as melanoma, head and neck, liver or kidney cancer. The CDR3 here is CASSPGGYEQYF. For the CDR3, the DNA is TGTGCCAGCAGCCCGGGGGGCTACGAGCAGTACTTC.